This paragraph covers one T cell receptor beta chain sequence. The antigen remains undetermined. Germline values: CDR1 MNHEY, CDR2 SVGAGI. The CDR3 spans 12 residues. V was trimmed by 0 bases and J by 4 bases, leaving 3 bases between them. Time point meaning: baseline, week 1 (first vaccination visit). The sample's treatment: pre-vaccination baseline after standard-of-care therapy. New WHO grade 3 or 4 astrocytomas that were IDH1-mutant and ATRX-lost occurred in the donors. The data are from a study of a mutant IDH1 vaccine in newly diagnosed glioma. Points from the study as a whole: Among patients, around 93% showed immune responses induced by the vaccine.

The table came from immunoSEQ multiplex PCR; TCRdb's copy has only in-frame clones and leaves some out. Here the sample spans around 92,000 clones, 70% to 90% being singletons. The genes are TRBV6-5 and TRBJ2-5, with D unresolved. The sample in question was PBMCs, obtained from a glioma patient treated with radiotherapy, temozolomide or both. The origin of this receptor is a woman aged 50 to 65 with glioma. This chain's CDR3 is CASSYSGETQYF. CDR3 bases: TGTGCCAGCAGTTACTCGGGAGAGACCCAGTACTTC.